This entry is about one TCR beta chain. Its target is not known. This sample is part of a study of identical twins. Study results and limitations: Fewer insertions were carried by abundant cord blood beta clonotypes, but none was seen in memory repertoires. Twin-shared out-of-frame alpha sequences were enriched for low generation probability. Modelling approaches yielded underestimates of out-of-frame TCR alpha sharing between monozygotic twins.

TCRdb itself ran the 5' RACE reads through MiXCR, one entry per CDR3 protein. The data hold about 280,000 distinct CDR3 sequences, with roughly 8.6% observed a single time. This CDR3 is 14 amino acids long. The V gene's germline CDR1 is KGHSH and CDR2 LQKENI. V gave up 4 bases and J gave up 5 bases; unmatched junction bases: 2. The same specimen was also included in a second study, on yellow fever vaccine responses in identical twins.

The sample was memory (CD45RO+) T cells sorted from blood. The J gene is TRBJ2-3, the V gene TRBV18; 11 positions agree with TRBD2. This receptor was obtained from a young woman in good health. The CDR3 loop reads CASSRTSGRDTQYF. In DNA form, the CDR3 reads TGTGCCAGCTCACGTACTAGCGGGAGAGATACGCAGTATTTT.